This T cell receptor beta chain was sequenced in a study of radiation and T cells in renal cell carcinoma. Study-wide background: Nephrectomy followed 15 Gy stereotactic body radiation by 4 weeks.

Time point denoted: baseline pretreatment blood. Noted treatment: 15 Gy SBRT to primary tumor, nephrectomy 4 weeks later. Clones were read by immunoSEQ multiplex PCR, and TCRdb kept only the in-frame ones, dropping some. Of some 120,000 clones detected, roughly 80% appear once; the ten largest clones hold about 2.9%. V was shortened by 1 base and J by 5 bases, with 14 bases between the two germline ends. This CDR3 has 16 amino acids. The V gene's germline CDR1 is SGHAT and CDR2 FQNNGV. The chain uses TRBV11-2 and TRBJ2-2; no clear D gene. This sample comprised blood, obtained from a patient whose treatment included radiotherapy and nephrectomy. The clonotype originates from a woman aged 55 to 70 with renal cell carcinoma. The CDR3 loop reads CASSLGGSKGTGELFF. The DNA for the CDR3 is TGTGCCAGCAGCTTAGGCGGAAGTAAGGGAACCGGGGAGCTGTTTTTT. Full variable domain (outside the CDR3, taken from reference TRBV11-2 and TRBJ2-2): EAGVAQSPRYKIIEKRQSVAFWCNPISGHATLYWYQQILGQGPKLLIQFQNNGVVDDSQLPKDRFSAERLKGVDSTLKIQPAKLEDSAVYLCASSLGGSKGTGELFFGEGSRLTVL.